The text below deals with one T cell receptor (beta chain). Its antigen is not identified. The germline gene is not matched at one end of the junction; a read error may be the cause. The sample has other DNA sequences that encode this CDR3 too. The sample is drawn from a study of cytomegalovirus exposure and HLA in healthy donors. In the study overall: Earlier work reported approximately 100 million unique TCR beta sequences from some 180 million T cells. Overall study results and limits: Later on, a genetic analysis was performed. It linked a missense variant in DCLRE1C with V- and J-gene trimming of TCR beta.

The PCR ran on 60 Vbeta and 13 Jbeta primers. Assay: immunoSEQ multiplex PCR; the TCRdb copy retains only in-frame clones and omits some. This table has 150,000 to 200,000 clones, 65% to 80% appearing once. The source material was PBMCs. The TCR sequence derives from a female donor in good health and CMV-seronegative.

The CDR3 DNA is TGCAGCGTTGAAGATTCGCCCGGGACAGGGGTGGTAGGATTT. Its protein is CSVEDSPGTGVVGF. The chain uses TRBV29-1 and TRBJ1-1; 10 bases fit TRBD1. This CDR3 is built from 14 residues. The V gene's germline CDR1 is SQVTM and CDR2 ANQGSEA.